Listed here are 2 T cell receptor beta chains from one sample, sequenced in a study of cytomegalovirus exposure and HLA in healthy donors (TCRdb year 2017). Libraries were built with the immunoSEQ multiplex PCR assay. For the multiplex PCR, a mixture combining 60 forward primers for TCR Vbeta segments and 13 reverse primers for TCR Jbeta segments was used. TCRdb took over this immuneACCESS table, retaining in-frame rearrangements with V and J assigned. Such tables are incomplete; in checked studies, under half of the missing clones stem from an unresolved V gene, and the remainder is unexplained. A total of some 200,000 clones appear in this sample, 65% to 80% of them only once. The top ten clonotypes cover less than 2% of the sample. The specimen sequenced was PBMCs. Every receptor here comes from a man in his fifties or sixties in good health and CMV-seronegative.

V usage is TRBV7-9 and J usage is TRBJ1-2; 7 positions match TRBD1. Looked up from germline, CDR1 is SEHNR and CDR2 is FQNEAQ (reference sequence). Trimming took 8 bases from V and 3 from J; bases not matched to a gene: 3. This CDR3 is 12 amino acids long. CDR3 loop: CASEGADYGYTF. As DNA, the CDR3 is TGTGCCAGCGAGGGGGCTGACTATGGCTACACCTTC.

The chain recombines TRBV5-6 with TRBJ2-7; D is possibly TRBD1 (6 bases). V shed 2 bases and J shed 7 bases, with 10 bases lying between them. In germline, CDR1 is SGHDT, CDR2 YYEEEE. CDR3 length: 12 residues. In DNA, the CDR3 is TGTGCCAGCAGCTTTACAGGGTGGGAGCAGTACTTC. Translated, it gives CASSFTGWEQYF.